Below, one TCR beta chain is given with its context. This record belongs to a study of T cells after somatic rescue of genetic block. With V trimmed by 2 bases and J by 0 bases, 3 bases remained unmatched. From germline, CDR1 is SQVTM and CDR2 ANQGSEA. The CDR3 contains 15 residues. The assay was immunoSEQ multiplex PCR, and TCRdb's table has in-frame clones only and misses some. The sample consists of tens of thousands of clones, approximately 96% of them appearing once. The sequenced material came from peripheral blood mononuclear cells (PBMCs). The clonotype originates from a child under two years old. This chain connects TRBV29-1 to TRBJ2-7, with 11 bases that match TRBD2. CDR3 protein: CSVESSGGSSYEQYF. CDR3 nucleotide sequence: TGCAGCGTTGAATCTAGCGGGGGGAGCTCCTACGAGCAGTACTTC.